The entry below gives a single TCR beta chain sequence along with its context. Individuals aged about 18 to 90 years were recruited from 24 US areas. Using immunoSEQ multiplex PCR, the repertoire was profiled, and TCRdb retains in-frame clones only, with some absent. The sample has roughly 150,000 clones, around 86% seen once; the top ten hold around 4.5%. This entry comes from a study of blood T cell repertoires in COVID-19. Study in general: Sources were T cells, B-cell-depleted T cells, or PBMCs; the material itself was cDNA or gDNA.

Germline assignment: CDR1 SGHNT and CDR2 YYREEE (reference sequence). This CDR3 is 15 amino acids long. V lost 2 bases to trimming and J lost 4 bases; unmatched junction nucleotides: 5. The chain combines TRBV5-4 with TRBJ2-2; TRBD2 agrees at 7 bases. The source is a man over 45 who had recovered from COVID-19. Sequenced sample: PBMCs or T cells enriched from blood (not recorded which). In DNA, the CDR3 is TGTGCCAGCAGCTTTGGGGGGGACTCCACCGGGGAGCTGTTTTTT. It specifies CASSFGGDSTGELFF.